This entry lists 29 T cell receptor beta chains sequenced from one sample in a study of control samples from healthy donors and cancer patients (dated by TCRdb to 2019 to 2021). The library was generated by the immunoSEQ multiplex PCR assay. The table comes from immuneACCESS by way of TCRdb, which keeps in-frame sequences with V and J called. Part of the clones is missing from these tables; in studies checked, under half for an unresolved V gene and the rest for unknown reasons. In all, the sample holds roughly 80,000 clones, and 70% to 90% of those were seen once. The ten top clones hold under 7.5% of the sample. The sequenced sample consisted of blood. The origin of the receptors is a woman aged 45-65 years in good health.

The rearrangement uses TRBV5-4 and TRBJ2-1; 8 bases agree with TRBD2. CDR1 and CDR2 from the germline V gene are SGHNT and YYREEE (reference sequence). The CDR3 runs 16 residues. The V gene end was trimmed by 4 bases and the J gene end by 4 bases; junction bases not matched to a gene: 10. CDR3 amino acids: CASSPKTSGMYNEQFF. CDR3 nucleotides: TGTGCCAGCAGCCCCAAAACTAGCGGAATGTACAATGAGCAGTTCTTC.

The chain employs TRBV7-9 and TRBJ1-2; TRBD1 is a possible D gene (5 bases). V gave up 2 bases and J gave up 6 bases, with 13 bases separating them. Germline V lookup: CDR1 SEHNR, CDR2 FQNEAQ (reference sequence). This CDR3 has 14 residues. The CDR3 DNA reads TGTGCCAGCAGCTTACAGGGAGGGGAGGATGGCTACACCTTC. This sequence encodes CASSLQGGEDGYTF.

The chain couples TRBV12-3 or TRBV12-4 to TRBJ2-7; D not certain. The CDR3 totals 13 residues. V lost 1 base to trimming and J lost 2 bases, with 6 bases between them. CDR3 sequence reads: CASSLGNTYEQYF. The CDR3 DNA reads TGTGCCAGCAGTTTAGGCAATACCTACGAGCAGTACTTC.

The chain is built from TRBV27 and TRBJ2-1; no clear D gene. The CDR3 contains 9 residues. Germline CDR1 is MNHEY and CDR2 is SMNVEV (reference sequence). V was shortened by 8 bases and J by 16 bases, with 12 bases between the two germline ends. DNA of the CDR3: TGTGCCAGCGGAGACCCTCAATTCTTC. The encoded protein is CASGDPQFF.

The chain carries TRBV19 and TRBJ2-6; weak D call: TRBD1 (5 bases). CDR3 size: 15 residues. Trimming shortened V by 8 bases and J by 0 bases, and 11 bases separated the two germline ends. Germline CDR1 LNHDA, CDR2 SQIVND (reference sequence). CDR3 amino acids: CASWTPSSGANVLTF. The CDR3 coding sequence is TGTGCCAGTTGGACACCCAGCTCTGGGGCCAACGTCCTGACTTTC.

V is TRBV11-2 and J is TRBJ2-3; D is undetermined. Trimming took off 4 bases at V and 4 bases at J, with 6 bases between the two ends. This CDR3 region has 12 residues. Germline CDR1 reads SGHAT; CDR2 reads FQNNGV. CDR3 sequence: CASSSLADTQYF. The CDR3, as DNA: TGTGCCAGCAGCTCACTTGCAGATACGCAGTATTTT.

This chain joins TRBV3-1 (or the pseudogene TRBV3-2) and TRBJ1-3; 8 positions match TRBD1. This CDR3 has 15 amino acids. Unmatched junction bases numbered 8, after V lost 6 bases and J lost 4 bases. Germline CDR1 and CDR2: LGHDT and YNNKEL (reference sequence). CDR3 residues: CASRDDRGEGNTIYF. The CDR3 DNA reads TGTGCCAGCAGAGACGACAGGGGAGAAGGAAACACCATATATTTT.

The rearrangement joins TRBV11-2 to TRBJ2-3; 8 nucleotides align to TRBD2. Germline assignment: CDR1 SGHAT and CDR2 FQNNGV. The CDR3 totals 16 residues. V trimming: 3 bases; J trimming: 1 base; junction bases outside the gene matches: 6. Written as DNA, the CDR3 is TGTGCCAGCAGCTTTGGACTAGCTGGGGGCACAGATACGCAGTATTTT. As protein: CASSFGLAGGTDTQYF. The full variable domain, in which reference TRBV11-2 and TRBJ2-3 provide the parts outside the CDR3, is EAGVAQSPRYKIIEKRQSVAFWCNPISGHATLYWYQQILGQGPKLLIQFQNNGVVDDSQLPKDRFSAERLKGVDSTLKIQPAKLEDSAVYLCASSFGLAGGTDTQYFGPGTRLTVL.

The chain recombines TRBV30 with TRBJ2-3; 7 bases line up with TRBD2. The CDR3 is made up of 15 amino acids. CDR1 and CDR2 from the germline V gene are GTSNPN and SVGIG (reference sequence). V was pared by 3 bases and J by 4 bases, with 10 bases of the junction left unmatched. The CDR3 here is CAWRVETSRADTQYF. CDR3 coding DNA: TGTGCCTGGAGAGTGGAGACTAGCAGGGCAGATACGCAGTATTTT.

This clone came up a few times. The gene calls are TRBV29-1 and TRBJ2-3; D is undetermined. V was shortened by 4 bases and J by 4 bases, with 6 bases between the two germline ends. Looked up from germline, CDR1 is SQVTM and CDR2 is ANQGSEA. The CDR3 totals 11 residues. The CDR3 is CSVARSDTQYF. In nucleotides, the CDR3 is TGCAGCGTTGCGCGTTCAGATACGCAGTATTTT.

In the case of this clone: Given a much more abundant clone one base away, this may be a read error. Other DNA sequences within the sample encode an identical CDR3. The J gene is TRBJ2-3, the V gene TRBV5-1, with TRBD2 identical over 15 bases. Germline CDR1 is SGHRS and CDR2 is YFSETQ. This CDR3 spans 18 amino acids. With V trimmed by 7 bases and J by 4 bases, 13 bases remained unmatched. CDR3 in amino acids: CASGLGTSGGLGADTQYF. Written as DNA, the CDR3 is TGCGCCAGCGGGCTCGGGACTAGCGGGGGGCTTGGGGCAGATACGCAGTATTTT. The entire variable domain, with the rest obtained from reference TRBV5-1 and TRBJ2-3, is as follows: KAGVTQTPRYLIKTRGQQVTLSCSPISGHRSVSWYQQTPGQGLQFLFEYFSETQRNKGNFPGRFSGRQFSNSRSEMNVSTLELGDSALYLCASGLGTSGGLGADTQYFGPGTRLTVL.

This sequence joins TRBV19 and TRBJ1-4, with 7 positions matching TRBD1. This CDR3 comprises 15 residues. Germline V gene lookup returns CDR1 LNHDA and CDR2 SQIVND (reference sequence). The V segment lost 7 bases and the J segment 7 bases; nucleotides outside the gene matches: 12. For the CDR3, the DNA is TGTGCCAGTACTCTTCGACAGGGCGGGATTGAAAAACTGTTTTTT. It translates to CASTLRQGGIEKLFF.

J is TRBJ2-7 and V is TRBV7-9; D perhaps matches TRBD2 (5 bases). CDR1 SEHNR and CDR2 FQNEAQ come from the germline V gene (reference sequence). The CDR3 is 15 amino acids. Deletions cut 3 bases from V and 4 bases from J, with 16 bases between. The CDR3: CASSFDGHRRYEQYF. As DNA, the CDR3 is TGTGCCAGCAGCTTCGACGGCCATAGGAGGTACGAGCAGTACTTC.

DNA for the CDR3: TGTGCCATCAGTGAACGACAGGGGAGGAACACTGAAGCTTTCTTT. This gives the protein CAISERQGRNTEAFF. This sequence joins TRBV10-3 and TRBJ1-1; TRBD1 matches 8 bases. CDR1 is ENHRY, CDR2 SYGVKD, per germline. V lost 3 bases to trimming and J lost 1 base; unmatched junction nucleotides: 4. The CDR3 covers 15 residues.

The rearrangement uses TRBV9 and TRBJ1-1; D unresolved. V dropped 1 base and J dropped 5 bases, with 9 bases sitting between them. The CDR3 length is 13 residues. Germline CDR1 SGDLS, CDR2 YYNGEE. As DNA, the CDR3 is TGTGCCAGCAGCGTAAGGAGGGAAACTGAAGCTTTCTTT. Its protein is CASSVRRETEAFF.

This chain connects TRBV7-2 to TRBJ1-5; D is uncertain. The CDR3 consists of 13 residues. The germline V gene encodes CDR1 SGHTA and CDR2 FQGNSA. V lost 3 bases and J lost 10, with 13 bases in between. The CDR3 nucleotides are TGTGCCAGCAGCTTTTTAGGGTTCGGCCCCCAGCATTTT. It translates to CASSFLGFGPQHF.

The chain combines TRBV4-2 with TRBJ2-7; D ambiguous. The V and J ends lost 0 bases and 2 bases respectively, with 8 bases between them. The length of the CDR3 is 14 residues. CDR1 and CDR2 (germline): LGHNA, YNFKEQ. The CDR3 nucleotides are TGTGCCAGCAGCCAAGATTTGGCAACCTACGAGCAGTACTTC. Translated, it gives CASSQDLATYEQYF.

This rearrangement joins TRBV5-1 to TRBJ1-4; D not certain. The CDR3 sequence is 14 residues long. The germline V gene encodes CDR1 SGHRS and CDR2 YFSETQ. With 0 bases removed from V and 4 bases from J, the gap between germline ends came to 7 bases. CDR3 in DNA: TGCGCCAGCAGCTTGGGTTATCTTAATGAAAAACTGTTTTTT. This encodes CASSLGYLNEKLFF.

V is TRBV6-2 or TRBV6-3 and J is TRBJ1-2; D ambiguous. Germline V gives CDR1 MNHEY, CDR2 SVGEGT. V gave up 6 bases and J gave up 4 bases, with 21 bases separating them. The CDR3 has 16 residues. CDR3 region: CASSLPPRGGSYGYTF. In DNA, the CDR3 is TGTGCCAGCAGCCTTCCCCCGCGGGGTGGGAGCTATGGCTACACCTTC.

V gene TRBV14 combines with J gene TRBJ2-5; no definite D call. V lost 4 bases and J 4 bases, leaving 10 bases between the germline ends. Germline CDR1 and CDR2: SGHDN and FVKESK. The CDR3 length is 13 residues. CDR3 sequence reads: CASSPFSGETQYF. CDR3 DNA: TGTGCCAGCAGCCCATTCTCGGGAGAGACCCAGTACTTC.

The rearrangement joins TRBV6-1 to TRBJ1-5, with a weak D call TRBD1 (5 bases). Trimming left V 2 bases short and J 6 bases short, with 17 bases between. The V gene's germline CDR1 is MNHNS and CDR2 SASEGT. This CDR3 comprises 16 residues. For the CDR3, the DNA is TGTGCCAGCAGTGAAACCCCCCGACGGGGGGTTCAGCCCCAGCATTTT. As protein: CASSETPRRGVQPQHF.

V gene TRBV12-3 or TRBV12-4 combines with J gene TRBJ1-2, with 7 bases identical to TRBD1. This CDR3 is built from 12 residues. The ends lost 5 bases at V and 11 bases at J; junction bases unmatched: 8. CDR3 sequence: CASSHGTVGYTF. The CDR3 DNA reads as TGTGCCAGCAGTCATGGGACAGTGGGGTACACCTTC.

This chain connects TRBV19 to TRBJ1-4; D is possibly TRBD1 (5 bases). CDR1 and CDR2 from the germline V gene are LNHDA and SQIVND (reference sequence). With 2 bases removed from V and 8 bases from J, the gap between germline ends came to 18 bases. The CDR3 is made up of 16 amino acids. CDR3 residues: CASSIPADIREEKLFF. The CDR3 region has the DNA TGTGCCAGTAGTATACCGGCGGACATCAGGGAGGAAAAACTGTTTTTT.

CDR3 in amino acids: CASSSDRGTQYF. The CDR3 DNA follows: TGTGCCAGCAGCTCGGACAGGGGGACCCAGTACTTC. The V gene is TRBV11-2, the J gene TRBJ2-5; 9 positions agree with TRBD1. Trimming cost V 4 bases and J 7 bases; bases outside gene matches: 1. CDR1 is SGHAT, CDR2 FQNNGV, per germline. CDR3 length equals 12 residues.

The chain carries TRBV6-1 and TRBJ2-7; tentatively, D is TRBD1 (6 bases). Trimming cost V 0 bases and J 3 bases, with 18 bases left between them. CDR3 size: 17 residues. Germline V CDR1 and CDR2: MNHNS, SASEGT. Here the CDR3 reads CASSEAPDSKLIYEQYF. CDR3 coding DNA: TGTGCCAGCAGTGAAGCGCCGGACAGCAAACTTATCTACGAGCAGTACTTC.

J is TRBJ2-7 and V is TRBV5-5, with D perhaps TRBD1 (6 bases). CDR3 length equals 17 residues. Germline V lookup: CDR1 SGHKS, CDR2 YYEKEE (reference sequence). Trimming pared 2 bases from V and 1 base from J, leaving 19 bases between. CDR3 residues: CASSLRQAGFQSYEQYF. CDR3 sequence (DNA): TGTGCCAGCAGCTTAAGACAGGCCGGCTTTCAATCCTACGAGCAGTACTTC.

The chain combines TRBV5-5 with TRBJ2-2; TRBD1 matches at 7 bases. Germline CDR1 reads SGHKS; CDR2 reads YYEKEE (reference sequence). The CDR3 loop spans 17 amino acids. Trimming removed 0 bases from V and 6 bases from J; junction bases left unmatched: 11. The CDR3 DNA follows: TGTGCCAGCAGCTTGGCCCCGGGACAGTTCTTTTCCGGGGAGCTGTTTTTT. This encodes CASSLAPGQFFSGELFF. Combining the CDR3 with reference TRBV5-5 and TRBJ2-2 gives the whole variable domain DAGVTQSPTHLIKTRGQQVTLRCSPISGHKSVSWYQQVLGQGPQFIFQYYEKEERGRGNFPDRFSARQFPNYSSELNVNALLLGDSALYLCASSLAPGQFFSGELFFGEGSRLTVL.

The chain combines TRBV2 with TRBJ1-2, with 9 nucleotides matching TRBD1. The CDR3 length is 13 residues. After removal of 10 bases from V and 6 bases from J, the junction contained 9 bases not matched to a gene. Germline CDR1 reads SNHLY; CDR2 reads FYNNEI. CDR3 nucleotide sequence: TGTGCCACACGGGACAGGGTGTCTAATGGCTACACCTTC. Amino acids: CATRDRVSNGYTF. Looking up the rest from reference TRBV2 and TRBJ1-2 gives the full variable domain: EPEVTQTPSHQVTQMGQEVILRCVPISNHLYFYWYRQILGQKVEFLVSFYNNEISEKSEIFDDQFSVERPDGSNFTLKIRSTKLEDSAMYFCATRDRVSNGYTFGSGTRLTVV.

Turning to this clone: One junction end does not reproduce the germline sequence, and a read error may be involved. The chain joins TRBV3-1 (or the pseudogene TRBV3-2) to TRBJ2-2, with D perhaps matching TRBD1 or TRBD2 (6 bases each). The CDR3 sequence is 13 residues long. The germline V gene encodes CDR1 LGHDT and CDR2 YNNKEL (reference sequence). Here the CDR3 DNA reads TGTGCCAGCAGACAAGGGGGGACCGGGGAGCTGTTTTTT. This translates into CASRQGGTGELFF.